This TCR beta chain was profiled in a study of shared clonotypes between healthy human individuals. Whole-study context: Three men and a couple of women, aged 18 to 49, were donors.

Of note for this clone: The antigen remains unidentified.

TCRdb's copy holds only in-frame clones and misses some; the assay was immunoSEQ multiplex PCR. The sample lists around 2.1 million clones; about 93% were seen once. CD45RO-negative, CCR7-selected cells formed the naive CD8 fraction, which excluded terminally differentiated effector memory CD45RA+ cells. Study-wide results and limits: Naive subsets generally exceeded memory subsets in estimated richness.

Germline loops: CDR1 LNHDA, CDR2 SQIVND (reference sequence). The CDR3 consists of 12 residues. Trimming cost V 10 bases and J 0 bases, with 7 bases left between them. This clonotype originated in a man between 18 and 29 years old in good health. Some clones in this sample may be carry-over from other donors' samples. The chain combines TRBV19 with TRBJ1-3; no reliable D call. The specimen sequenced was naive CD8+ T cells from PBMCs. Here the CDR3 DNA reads TGTGCCACGGGGTCCTCTGGAAACACCATATATTTT. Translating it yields CATGSSGNTIYF.